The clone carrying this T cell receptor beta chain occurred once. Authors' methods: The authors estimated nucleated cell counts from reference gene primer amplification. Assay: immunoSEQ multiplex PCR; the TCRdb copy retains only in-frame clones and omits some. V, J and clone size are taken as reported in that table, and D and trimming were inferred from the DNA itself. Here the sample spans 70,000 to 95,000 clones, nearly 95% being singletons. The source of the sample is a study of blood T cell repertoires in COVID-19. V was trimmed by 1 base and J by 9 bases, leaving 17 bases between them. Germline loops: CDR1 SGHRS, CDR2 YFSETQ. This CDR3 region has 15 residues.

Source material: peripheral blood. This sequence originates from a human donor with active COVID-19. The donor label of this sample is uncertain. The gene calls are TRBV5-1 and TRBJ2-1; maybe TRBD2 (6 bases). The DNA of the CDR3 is TGCGCCAGCAGCTTGACAGGCCTTGACGGGAGTGAGCAGTTCTTC. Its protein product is CASSLTGLDGSEQFF. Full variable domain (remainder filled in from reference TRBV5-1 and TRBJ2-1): KAGVTQTPRYLIKTRGQQVTLSCSPISGHRSVSWYQQTPGQGLQFLFEYFSETQRNKGNFPGRFSGRQFSNSRSEMNVSTLELGDSALYLCASSLTGLDGSEQFFGPGTRLTVL.